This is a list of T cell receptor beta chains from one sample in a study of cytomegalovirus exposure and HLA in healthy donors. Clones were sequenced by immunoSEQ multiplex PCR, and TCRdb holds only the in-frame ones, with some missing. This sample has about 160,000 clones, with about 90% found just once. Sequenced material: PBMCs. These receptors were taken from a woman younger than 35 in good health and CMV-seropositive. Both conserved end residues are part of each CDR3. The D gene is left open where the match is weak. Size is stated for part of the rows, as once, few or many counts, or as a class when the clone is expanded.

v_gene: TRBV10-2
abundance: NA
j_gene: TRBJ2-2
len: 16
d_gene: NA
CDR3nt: TGCGCCAGCAGTGCCCTCTCGACTAGGGCGACCGGGGAGCTGTTTTTT
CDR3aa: CASSALSTRATGELFF

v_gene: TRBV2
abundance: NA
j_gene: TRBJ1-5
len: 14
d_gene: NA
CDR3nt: TGTGCCAGCAGCCCTAATTATAGCAATCAGCCCCAGCATTTT
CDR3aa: CASSPNYSNQPQHF

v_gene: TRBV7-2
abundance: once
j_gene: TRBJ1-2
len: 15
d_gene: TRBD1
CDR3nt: TGTGCCAGCAGCGCGGGGACAGGCGGTCCTTTTGGCTACACCTTC
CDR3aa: CASSAGTGGPFGYTF

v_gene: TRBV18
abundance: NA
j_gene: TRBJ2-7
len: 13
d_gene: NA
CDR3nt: TGTGCCAGCTCACCCCTCGTACAGTACGAGCAGTACTTC
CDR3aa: CASSPLVQYEQYF

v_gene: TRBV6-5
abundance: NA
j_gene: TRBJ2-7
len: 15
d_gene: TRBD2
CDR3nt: TGTGCCAGCAGTTACGATGGCGGGAGGTTCTACGAGCAGTACTTC
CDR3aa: CASSYDGGRFYEQYF

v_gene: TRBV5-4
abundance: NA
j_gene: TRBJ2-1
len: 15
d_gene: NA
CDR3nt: TGTGCCAGCAGCTTGGGGCCCCCCAGGGCTGATGAGCAGTTCTTC
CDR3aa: CASSLGPPRADEQFF

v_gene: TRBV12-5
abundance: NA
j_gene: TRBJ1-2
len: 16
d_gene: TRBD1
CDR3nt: TGTGCTAGTGGTTTGGTACCTTGGACAGGGGGCTATGGCTACACCTTC
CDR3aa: CASGLVPWTGGYGYTF

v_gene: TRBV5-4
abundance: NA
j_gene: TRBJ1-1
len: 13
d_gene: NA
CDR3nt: TGTGCCAGCAGCTTTTCCAGGGACACTGAAGCTTTCTTT
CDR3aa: CASSFSRDTEAFF

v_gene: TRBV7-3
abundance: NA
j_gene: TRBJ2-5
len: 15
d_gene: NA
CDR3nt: TGTGCCAGCAGCTCAGCCGGGACACCAAGAGAGACCCAGTACTTC
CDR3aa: CASSSAGTPRETQYF

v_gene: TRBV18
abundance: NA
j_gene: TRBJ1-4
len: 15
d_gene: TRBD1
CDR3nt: TGTGCCAGCTCACAGGAGGGGGCGACTAATGAAAAACTGTTTTTT
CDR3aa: CASSQEGATNEKLFF

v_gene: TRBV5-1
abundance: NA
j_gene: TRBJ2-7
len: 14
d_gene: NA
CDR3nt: TGCGCCAGCAGGCCCTTGACAGGTTCCTACGAGCAGTACTTC
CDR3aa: CASRPLTGSYEQYF

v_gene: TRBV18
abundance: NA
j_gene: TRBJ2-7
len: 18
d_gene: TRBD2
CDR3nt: TGTGCCAGCTCACCCCCGGGACTAGCGGGGGGCCGGTCCTACGAGCAGTACTTC
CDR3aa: CASSPPGLAGGRSYEQYF

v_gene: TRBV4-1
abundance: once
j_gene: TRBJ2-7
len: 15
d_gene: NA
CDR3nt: TGCGCCAGCAGCCAAGCTTTAAGCGGAACCTACGAGCAGTACTTC
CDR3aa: CASSQALSGTYEQYF

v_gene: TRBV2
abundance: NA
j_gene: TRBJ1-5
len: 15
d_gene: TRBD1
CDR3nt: TGTGCCAGCGGCAGGGGGCAAAGGAGCAATCAGCCCCAGCATTTT
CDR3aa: CASGRGQRSNQPQHF

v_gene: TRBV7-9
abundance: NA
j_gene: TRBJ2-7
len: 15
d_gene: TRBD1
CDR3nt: TGTGCCAGCAGCTTTGGGGACAGGGTTTCCTACGAGCAGTACTTC
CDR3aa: CASSFGDRVSYEQYF

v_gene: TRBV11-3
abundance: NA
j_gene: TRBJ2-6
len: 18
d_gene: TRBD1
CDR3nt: TGTGCCAGCAGCCCCGGCGCCGGGCAGGGGGCCGGGGCCAACGTCCTGACTTTC
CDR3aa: CASSPGAGQGAGANVLTF

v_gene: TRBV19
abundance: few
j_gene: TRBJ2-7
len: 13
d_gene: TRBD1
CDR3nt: TGTGCCAGTAGTCCGGGACAGACCTACGAGCAGTACTTC
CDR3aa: CASSPGQTYEQYF

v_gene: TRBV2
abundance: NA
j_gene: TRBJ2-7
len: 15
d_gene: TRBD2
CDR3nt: TGTGCCAGCAGCGCGAAAAGCGGGGGAACCTACGAGCAGTACTTC
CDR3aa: CASSAKSGGTYEQYF

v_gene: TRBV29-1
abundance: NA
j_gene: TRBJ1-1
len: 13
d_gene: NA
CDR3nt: TGCAGCGTTGAAGGTGACCCAGGCACTGAAGCTTTCTTT
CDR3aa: CSVEGDPGTEAFF

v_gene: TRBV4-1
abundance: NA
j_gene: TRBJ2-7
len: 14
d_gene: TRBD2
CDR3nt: TGCGCCAGCAGTCTCGGGGGGACGCCCTACGAGCAGTACTTC
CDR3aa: CASSLGGTPYEQYF

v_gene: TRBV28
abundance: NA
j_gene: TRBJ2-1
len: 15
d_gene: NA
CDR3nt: TGTGCCAGCAGTTTGTCGGGGGAAGGGTCCAATGAGCAGTTCTTC
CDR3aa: CASSLSGEGSNEQFF

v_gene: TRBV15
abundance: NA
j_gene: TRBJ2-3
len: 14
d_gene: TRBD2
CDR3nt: TGTGCCACCAGCAGAGATGTGGGAGGGGATACGCAGTATTTT
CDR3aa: CATSRDVGGDTQYF

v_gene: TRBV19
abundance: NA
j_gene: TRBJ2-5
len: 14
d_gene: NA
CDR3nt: TGTGCCAGTAGTATAGCGAGGACTACGGAGACCCAGTACTTC
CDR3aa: CASSIARTTETQYF

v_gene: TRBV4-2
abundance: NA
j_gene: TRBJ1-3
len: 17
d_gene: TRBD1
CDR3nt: TGTGCCAGCAGCTTCGCCCAAGGGACAGCCTCTGGAAACACCATATATTTT
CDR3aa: CASSFAQGTASGNTIYF

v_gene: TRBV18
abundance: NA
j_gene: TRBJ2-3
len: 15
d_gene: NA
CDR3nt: TGTGCCAGCTCACCAGTCCAGGTCAGCACAGATACGCAGTATTTT
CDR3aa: CASSPVQVSTDTQYF

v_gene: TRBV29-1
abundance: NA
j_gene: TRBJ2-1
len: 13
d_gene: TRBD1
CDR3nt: TGCAGCGTTGATTACAGGGGGCTTAGTGAGCAGTTCTTC
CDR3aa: CSVDYRGLSEQFF

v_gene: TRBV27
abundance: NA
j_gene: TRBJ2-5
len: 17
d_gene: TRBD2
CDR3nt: TGTGCCAGCAGTTCCGGGACACCGGGAGGGGGTCAAGAGACCCAGTACTTC
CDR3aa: CASSSGTPGGGQETQYF

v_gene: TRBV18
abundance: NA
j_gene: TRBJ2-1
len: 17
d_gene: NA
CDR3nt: TGTGCCAGCTCACCCAACATACTTTACCAGGCCCTTAATGAGCAGTTCTTC
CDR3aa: CASSPNILYQALNEQFF

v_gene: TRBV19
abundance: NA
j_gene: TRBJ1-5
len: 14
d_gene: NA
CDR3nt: TGTGCCAGTAGTATAGATCCCAAAATTCAGCCCCAGCATTTT
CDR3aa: CASSIDPKIQPQHF

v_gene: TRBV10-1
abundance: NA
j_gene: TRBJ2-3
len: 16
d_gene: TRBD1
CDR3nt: TGCGCCAGCAGCGAGGGGGACAGGGGGCATGCAGATACGCAGTATTTT
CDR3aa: CASSEGDRGHADTQYF

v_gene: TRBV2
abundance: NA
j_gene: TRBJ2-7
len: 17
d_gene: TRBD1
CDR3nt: TGTGCCAGCAGTGTCTCGGGGCGACAGGGAAGCTCCTACGAGCAGTACTTC
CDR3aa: CASSVSGRQGSSYEQYF

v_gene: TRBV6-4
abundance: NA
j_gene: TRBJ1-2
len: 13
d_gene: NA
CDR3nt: TGTGCCAGCAGTGACGGCAGAAACTATGGCTACACCTTC
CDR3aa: CASSDGRNYGYTF

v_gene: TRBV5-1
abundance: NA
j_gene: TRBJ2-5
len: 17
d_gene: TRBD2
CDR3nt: TGCGCCAGCAGCTTGGGACTAGCGGGGGGGCGAAGAGAGACCCAGTACTTC
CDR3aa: CASSLGLAGGRRETQYF

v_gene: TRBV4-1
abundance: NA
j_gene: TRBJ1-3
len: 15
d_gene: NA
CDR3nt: TGCGCCAGCAGCCAAGTCCCACGGGTTGCGGACACCATATATTTT
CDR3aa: CASSQVPRVADTIYF

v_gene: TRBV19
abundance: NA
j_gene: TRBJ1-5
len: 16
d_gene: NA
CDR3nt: TGTGCCAGTAGTAGTCACAGGGTAGGAGGCAATCAGCCCCAGCATTTT
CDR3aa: CASSSHRVGGNQPQHF

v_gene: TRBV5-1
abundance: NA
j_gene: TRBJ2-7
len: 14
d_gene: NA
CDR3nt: TGCGCCAGCAGCTTGGCCTCGGAGGCCTACGAGCAGTACTTC
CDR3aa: CASSLASEAYEQYF

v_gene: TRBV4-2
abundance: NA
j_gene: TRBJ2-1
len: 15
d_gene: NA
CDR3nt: TGTGCCAGCAGCCAAGAGAGGAATAGTATGAATGAGCAGTTCTTC
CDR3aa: CASSQERNSMNEQFF

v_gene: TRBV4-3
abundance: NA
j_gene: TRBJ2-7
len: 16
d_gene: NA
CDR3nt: TGCGCCAGCAGCCAAGATGCTGCGGGCTTAACCTACGAGCAGTACTTC
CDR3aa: CASSQDAAGLTYEQYF

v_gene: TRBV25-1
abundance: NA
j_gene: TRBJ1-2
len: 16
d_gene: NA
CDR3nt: TGTGCCAGCAGTGATGGTGCTCCGGTTCCTAACTATGGCTACACCTTC
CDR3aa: CASSDGAPVPNYGYTF

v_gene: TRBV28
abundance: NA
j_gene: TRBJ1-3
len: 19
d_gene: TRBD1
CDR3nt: TGTGCCAGCAGTGGACCGGGACAGGGGGCTATTCGCTCTGGAAACACCATATATTTT
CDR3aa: CASSGPGQGAIRSGNTIYF

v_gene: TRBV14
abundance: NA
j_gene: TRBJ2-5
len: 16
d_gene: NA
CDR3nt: TGTGCCAGCAGCCAGATCCAGGATGGAGGCCGGGAGACCCAGTACTTC
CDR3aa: CASSQIQDGGRETQYF

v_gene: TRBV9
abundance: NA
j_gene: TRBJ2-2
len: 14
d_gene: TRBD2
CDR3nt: TGTGCCAGCAGTTTAGCGGGAAACACCGGGGAGCTGTTTTTT
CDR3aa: CASSLAGNTGELFF

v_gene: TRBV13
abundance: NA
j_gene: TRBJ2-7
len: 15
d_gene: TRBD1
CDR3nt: TGTGCCAGCAGCTTACTCCAGGCAGGGGGTTACGAGCAGTACTTC
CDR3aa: CASSLLQAGGYEQYF

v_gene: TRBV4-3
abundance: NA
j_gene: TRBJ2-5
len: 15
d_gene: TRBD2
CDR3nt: TGCGCCAGCAGCCAAGACGCGGGAGAACCTCAAGAGTTGTACTTC
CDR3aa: CASSQDAGEPQELYF

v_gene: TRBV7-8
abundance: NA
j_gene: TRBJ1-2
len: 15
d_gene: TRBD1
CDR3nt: TGTGCCAGCAGCCCCCGGACAGGGACTAACTATGGCTACACCTTC
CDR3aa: CASSPRTGTNYGYTF

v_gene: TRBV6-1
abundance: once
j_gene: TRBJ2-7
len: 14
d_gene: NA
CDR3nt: TGTGCCAGCAGCTCTTCGGGCGGGAAATACGAGCAGTACTTC
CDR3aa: CASSSSGGKYEQYF

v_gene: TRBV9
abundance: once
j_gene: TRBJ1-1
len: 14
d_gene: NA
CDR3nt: TGTGCCAGCAGCGTAGCTGCGATGAACACTGAAGCTTTCTTT
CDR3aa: CASSVAAMNTEAFF

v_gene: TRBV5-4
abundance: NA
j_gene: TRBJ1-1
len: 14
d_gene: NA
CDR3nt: TGTGCCAGCAGACTATTCCGTCAGAACACTGAAGCTTTCTTT
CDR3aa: CASRLFRQNTEAFF

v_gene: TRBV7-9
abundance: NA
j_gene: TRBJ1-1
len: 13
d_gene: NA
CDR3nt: TGTGCCAGCAGCTTAACCGGAGGGCCTGAAGCTTTCTTT
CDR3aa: CASSLTGGPEAFF